The 7 T cell receptor beta chains below were found in one sample sequenced in a study of CD8+ T cells in alopecia areata. Isolated RNA was reverse transcribed into cDNA used as the sequencing template. Sequencing was performed with immunoSEQ multiplex PCR; in TCRdb, only in-frame clones are kept and a portion is missing. Here the sample spans approximately 59,000 clones, about 45% being singletons. The sample was CD8+ T cells sorted from blood, taken at week 0. These receptors all come from a human donor with alopecia areata.

V and J are TRBV29-1 and TRBJ2-1; 11 nucleotides line up with TRBD2. CDR1 and CDR2 (germline): SQVTM, ANQGSEA. Unmatched junction bases numbered 14, after V lost 4 bases and J lost 0 bases. This CDR3 contains 19 residues. CDR3 bases: TGCAGCGTTGGAGCGGGGCCTCAGACTAGCGGGGACTCCTACAATGAGCAGTTCTTC. The encoded protein is CSVGAGPQTSGDSYNEQFF.

The genes are TRBV4-1 and TRBJ2-1; a weak D match, TRBD1 (5 bases). Germline assignment: CDR1 MGHRA and CDR2 YSYEKL. V lost 2 bases and J 2 bases, leaving 7 bases between the germline ends. This CDR3 has 14 amino acids. Written as DNA, the CDR3 is TGCGCCAGCAGCCAACTGACAGCCTACAATGAGCAGTTCTTC. Translated, it gives CASSQLTAYNEQFF.

The chain is built from TRBV6-5 and TRBJ2-3; the D is unclear. The CDR3 has 14 amino acids. V gave up 8 bases and J gave up 3 bases, with 15 bases separating them. Germline V lookup: CDR1 MNHEY, CDR2 SVGAGI. The CDR3 protein is CASSTEGLTDTQYF. The CDR3 DNA is TGTGCCAGCTCGACGGAAGGGTTGACAGATACGCAGTATTTT.

The rearrangement uses TRBV29-1 and TRBJ2-2; 11 bases map to TRBD2. Germline trimming cut 7 bases from V and 3 bases from J; bases unmatched to any gene: 13. The CDR3 spans 17 residues. Germline values: CDR1 SQVTM, CDR2 ANQGSEA. CDR3 loop: CSALLNLAGGHTGELFF. The CDR3 DNA follows: TGCAGCGCCCTCCTCAACCTAGCGGGAGGACACACCGGGGAGCTGTTTTTT.

The chain carries TRBV4-2 and TRBJ2-1; D is unresolved. The germline gives CDR1 LGHNA, CDR2 YNFKEQ. This CDR3 comprises 12 residues. With 0 bases removed from V and 10 bases from J, the gap between germline ends came to 7 bases. CDR3 in amino acids: CASSQDTGEQFF. The CDR3 DNA follows: TGTGCCAGCAGCCAAGATACTGGAGAGCAGTTCTTC.

The chain joins TRBV7-2 to TRBJ2-3; D gene unclear. Trimming removed 4 bases from V and 4 bases from J, with 3 bases in between. CDR3 length: 11 amino acids. Germline CDR1 SGHTA, CDR2 FQGNSA. The CDR3 loop reads CASSSPDTQYF. For the CDR3, the DNA is TGTGCCAGCAGCTCCCCAGATACGCAGTATTTT. The variable domain in full, with the rest retrieved from reference TRBV7-2 and TRBJ2-3, is GAGVSQSPSNKVTEKGKDVELRCDPISGHTALYWYRQSLGQGLEFLIYFQGNSAPDKSGLPSDRFSAERTGGSVSTLTIQRTQQEDSAVYLCASSSPDTQYFGPGTRLTVL.

The chain uses TRBV27 and TRBJ1-1, with D tentatively TRBD1 (5 bases). The CDR3 has 14 residues. Trimming shortened V by 7 bases and J by 6 bases, and 18 bases separated the two germline ends. The V gene's germline CDR1 is MNHEY and CDR2 SMNVEV (reference sequence). As DNA, the CDR3 is TGTGCCAGCACCCCCCGGGGAGGGGTTGCTGAAGCTTTCTTT. Its protein product is CASTPRGGVAEAFF.